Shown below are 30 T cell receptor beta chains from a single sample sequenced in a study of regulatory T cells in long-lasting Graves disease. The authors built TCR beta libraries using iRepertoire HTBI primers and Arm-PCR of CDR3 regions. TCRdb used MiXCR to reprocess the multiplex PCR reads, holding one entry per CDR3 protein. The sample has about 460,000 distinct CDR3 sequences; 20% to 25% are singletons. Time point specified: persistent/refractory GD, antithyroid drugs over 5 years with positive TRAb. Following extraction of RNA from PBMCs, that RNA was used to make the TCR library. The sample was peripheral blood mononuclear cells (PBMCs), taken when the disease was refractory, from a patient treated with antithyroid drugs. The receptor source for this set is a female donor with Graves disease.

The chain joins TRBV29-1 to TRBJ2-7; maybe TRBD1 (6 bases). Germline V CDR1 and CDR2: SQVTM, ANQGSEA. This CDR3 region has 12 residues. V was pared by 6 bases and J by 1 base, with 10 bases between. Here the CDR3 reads CSVIQGSYEQYF. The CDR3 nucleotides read TGCAGCGTGATACAGGGTTCCTACGAGCAGTACTTC.

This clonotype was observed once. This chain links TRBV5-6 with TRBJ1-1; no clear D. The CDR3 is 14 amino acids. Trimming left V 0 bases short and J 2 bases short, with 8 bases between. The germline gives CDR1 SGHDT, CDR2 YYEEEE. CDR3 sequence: CASSLAQRNTEAFF. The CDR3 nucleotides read TGTGCCAGCAGCTTGGCACAGCGCAACACTGAAGCTTTCTTT.

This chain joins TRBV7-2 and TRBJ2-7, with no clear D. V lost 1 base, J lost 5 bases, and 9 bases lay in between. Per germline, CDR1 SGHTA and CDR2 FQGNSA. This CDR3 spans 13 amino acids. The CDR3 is CASSLGRRDEQYF. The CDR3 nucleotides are TGTGCCAGCAGCTTAGGGAGACGGGACGAGCAGTACTTC.

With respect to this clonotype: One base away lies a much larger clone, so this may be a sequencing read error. CDR3 sequence: CASSFDRQVGYEQYF. The CDR3 bases are TGTGCCAGCAGCTTCGATAGACAGGTGGGCTACGAGCAGTACTTC. The rearrangement joins TRBV7-2 to TRBJ2-7, with D possibly TRBD1 on 6 matching bases. Germline loops: CDR1 SGHTA, CDR2 FQGNSA. This CDR3 comprises 15 residues. Trimming left V 3 bases short and J 3 bases short, with 15 bases between.

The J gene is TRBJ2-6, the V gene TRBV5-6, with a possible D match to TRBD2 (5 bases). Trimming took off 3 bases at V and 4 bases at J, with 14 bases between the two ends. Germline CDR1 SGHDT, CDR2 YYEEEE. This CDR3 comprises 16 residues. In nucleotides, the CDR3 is TGTGCCAGCAGCTGGCTGGTCTCGGGAGGGGCCAACGTCCTGACTTTC. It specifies CASSWLVSGGANVLTF.

The CDR3 coding sequence is TGCAGTGCTAGCTGGACGGGTAAAGAGACCCAGTACTTC. Encoded protein: CSASWTGKETQYF. This chain joins TRBV20-1 and TRBJ2-5; no clear D. In germline, CDR1 is DFQATT, CDR2 SNEGSKA (reference sequence). The V end was cut by 3 bases, the J end by 3 bases, with 11 bases between. This CDR3 has 13 residues.

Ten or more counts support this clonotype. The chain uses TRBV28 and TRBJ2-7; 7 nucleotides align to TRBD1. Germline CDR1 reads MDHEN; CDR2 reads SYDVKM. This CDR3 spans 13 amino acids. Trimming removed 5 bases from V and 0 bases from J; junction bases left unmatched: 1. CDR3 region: CASSGTASYEQYF. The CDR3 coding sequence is TGTGCCAGCAGTGGGACAGCCTCCTACGAGCAGTACTTC.

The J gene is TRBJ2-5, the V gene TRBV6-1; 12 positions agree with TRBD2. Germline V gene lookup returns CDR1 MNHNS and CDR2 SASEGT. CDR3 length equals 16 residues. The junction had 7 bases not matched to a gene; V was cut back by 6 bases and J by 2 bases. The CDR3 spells CASRALAGGNQETQYF. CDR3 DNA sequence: TGTGCCAGCAGGGCGCTAGCGGGGGGGAATCAAGAGACCCAGTACTTC.

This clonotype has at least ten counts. CDR3 sequence reads: CASSPRGQGVWGAQHF. The CDR3 DNA reads TGTGCCAGCAGTCCCCGGGGACAGGGTGTATGGGGAGCCCAGCATTTT. The chain joins TRBV12-3 or TRBV12-4 to TRBJ1-5; TRBD1 matches 9 bases. This CDR3 contains 16 residues. V was pared by 5 bases and J by 11 bases, with 16 bases of the junction left unmatched.

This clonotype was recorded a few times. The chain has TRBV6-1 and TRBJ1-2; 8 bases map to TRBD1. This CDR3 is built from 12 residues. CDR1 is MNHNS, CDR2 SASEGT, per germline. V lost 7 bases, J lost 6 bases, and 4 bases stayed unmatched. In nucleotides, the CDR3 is TGTGCCAGCACCGAGACAGGGGATGGCTACACCTTC. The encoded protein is CASTETGDGYTF.

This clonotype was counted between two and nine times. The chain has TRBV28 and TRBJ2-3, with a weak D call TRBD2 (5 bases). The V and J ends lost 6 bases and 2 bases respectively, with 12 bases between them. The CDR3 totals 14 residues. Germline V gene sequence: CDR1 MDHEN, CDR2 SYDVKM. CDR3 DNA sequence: TGTGCCAGCAGCAGAGCGGACTTCACAGATACGCAGTATTTT. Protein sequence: CASSRADFTDTQYF.

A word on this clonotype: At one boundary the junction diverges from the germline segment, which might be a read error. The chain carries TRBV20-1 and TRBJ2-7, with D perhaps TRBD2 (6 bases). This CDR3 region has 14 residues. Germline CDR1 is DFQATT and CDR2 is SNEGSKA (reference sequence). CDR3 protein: CGARGTGTSYEQYF. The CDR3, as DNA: TGCGGTGCTAGAGGGACGGGGACTTCCTACGAGCAGTACTTC.

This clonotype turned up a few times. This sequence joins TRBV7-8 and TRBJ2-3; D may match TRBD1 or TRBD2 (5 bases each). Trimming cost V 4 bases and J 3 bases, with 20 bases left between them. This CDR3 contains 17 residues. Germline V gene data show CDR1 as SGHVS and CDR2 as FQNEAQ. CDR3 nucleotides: TGTGCCAGCAGCTCCCCCCTCGGCCGCGAGGGGACAGATACGCAGTATTTT. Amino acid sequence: CASSSPLGREGTDTQYF.

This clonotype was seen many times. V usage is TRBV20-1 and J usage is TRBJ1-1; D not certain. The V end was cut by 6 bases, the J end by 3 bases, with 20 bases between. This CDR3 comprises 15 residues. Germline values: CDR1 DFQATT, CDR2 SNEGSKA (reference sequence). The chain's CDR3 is CSAPNSLTGDTEAFF. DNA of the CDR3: TGCAGTGCCCCTAACAGTTTAACGGGAGACACTGAAGCTTTCTTT.

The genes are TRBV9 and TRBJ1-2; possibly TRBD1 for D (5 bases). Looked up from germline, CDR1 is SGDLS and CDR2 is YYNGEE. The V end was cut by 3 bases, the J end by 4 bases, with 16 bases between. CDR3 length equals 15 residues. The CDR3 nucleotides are TGTGCCAGCAGCGGACGCCCGACAGATCTCTATGGCTACACCTTC. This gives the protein CASSGRPTDLYGYTF.

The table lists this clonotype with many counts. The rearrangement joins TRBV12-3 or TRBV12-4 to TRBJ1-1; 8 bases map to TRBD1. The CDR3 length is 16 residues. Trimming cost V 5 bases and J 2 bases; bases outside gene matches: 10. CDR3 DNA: TGTGCCAGCAGTCCCAGGACAGGGAGAGCAAACACTGAAGCTTTCTTT. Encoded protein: CASSPRTGRANTEAFF.

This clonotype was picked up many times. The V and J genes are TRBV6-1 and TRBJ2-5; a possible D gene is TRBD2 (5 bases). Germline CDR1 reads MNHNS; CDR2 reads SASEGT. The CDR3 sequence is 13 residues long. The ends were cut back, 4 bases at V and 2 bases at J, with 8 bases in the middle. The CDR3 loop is CASSGREQETQYF. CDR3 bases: TGTGCCAGCAGTGGACGGGAACAAGAGACCCAGTACTTC.

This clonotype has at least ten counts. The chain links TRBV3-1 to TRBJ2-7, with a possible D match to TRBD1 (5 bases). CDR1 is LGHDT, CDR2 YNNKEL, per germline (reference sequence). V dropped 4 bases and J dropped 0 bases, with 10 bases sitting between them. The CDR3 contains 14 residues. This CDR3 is CASSPRASSYEQYF. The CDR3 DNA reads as TGTGCCAGCAGCCCCAGGGCGAGCTCCTACGAGCAGTACTTC.

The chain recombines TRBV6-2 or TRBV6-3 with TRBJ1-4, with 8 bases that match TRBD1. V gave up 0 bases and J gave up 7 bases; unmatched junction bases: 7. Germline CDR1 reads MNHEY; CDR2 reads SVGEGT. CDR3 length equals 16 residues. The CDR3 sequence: CASSYSRGRGPEKLFF. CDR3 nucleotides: TGTGCCAGCAGTTACTCTCGGGGCAGGGGGCCTGAAAAACTGTTTTTT.

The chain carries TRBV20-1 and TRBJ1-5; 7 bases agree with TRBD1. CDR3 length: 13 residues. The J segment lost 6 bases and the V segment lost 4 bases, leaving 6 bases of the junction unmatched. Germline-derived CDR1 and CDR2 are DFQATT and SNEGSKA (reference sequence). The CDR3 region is CSANRGRGQPQHF. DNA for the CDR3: TGCAGTGCTAACAGGGGAAGGGGTCAGCCCCAGCATTTT.

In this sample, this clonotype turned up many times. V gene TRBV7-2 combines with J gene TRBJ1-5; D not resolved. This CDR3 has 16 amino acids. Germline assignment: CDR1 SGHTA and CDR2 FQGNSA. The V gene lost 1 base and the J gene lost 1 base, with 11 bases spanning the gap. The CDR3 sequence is CASSLEGIRSNQPQHF. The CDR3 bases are TGTGCCAGCAGCTTAGAGGGCATCCGGAGCAATCAGCCCCAGCATTTT.

CDR3 region: CAWPAGIGYTF. The CDR3 nucleotides are TGTGCCTGGCCCGCCGGGATAGGCTACACCTTC. The rearrangement joins TRBV30 to TRBJ1-2; D gene unclear. In germline, CDR1 is GTSNPN, CDR2 SVGIG (reference sequence). The V end was cut by 5 bases, the J end by 8 bases, with 12 bases between. CDR3 length: 11 amino acids. The variable domain in full, completed from reference TRBV30 and TRBJ1-2, reads SQTIHQWPATLVQPVGSPLSLECTVEGTSNPNLYWYRQAAGRGLQLLFYSVGIGQISSEVPQNLSASRPQDRQFILSSKKLLLSDSGFYLCAWPAGIGYTFGSGTRLTVV.

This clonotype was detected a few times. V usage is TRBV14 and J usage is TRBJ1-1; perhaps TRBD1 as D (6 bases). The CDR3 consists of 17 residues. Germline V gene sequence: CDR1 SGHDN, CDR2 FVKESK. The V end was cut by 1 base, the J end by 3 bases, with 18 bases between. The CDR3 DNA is TGTGCCAGCAGCCAAGGCAACAGGGAGGTTTGGTACACTGAAGCTTTCTTT. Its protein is CASSQGNREVWYTEAFF.

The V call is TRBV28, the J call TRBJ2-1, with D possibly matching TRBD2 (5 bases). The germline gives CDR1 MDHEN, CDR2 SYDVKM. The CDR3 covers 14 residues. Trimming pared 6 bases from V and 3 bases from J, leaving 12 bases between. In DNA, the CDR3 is TGTGCCAGCAGCGAGTCACTAGTCTACAATGAGCAGTTCTTC. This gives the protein CASSESLVYNEQFF.

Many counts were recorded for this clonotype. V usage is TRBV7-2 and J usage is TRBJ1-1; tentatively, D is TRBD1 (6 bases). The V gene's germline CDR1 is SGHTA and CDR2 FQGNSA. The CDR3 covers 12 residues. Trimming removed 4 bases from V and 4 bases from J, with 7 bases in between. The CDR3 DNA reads TGTGCCAGCAGCTACAGGGCCACTGAAGCTTTCTTT. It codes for CASSYRATEAFF.

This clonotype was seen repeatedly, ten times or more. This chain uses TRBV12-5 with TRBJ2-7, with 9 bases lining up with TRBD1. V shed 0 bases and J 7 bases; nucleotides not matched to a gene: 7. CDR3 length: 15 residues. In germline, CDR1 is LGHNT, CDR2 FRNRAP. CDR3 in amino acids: CASGLVGTGSGEQYF. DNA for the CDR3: TGTGCTAGTGGTTTGGTAGGGACAGGGTCCGGGGAGCAGTACTTC.

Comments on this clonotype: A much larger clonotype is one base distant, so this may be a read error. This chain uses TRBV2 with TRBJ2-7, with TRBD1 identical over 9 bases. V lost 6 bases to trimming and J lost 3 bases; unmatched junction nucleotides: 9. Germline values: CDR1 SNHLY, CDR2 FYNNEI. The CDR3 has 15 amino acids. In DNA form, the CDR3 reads TGTGCCAGCAGGGGGACAGGGATAGAGATCTACGAGCAGTACTTC. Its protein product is CASRGTGIEIYEQYF.

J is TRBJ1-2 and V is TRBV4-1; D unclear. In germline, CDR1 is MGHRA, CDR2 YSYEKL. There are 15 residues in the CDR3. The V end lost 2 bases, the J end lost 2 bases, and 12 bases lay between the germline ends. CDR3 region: CASSQPPTQNYGYTF. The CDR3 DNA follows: TGCGCCAGCAGCCAACCCCCTACGCAAAACTATGGCTACACCTTC.

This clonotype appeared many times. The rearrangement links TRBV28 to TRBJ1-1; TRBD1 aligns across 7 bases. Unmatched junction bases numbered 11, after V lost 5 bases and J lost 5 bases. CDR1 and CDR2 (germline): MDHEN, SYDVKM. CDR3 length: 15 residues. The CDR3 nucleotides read TGTGCCAGCAGTCCGCCTCAGAGGGGGCGAACTGAAGCTTTCTTT. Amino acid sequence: CASSPPQRGRTEAFF.

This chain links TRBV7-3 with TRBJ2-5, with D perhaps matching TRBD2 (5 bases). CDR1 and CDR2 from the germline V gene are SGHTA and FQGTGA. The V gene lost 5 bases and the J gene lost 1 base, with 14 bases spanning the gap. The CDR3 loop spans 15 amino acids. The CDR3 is CASSDAPGFQETQYF. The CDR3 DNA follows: TGTGCCAGCAGCGACGCCCCGGGGTTCCAAGAGACCCAGTACTTC.